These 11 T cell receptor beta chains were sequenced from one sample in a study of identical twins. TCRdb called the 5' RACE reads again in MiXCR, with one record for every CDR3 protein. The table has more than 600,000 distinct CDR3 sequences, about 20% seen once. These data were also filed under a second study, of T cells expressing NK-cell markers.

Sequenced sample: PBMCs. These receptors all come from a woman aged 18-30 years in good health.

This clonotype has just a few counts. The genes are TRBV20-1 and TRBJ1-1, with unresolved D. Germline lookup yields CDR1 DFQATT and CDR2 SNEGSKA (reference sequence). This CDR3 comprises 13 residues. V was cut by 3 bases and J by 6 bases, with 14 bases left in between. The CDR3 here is CSARRAVGAEAFF. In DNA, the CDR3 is TGCAGTGCTAGGCGGGCCGTGGGTGCTGAAGCTTTCTTT.

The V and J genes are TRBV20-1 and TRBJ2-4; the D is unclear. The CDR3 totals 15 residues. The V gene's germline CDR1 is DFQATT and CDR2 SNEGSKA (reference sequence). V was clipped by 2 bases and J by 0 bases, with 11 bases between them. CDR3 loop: CSARRLTPAKNIQYF. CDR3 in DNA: TGCAGTGCTAGACGTCTTACCCCAGCCAAAAACATTCAGTACTTC.

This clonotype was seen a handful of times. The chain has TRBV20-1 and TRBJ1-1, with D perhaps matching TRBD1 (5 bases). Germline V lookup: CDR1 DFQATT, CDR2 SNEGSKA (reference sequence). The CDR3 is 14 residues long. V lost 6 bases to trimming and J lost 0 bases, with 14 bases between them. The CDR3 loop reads CSAPRDAMNTEAFF. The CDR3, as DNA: TGCAGTGCCCCTAGGGACGCTATGAACACTGAAGCTTTCTTT.

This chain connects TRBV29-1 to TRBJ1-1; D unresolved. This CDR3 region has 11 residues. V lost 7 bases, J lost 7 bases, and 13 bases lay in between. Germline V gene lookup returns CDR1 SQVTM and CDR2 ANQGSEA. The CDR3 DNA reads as TGCAGCGCCTACAAGTCGGATGAAGCTTTCTTT. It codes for CSAYKSDEAFF.

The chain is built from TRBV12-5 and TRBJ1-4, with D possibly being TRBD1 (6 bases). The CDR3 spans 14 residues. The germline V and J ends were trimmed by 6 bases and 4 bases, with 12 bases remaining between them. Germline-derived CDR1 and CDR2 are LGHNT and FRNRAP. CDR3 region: CASGRGQINEKLFF. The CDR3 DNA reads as TGTGCTAGTGGGCGTGGACAGATTAATGAAAAACTGTTTTTT.

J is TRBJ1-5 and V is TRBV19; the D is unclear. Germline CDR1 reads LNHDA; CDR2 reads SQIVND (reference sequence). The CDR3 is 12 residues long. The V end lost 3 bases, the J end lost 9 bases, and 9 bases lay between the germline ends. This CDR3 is CASSMREGPQHF. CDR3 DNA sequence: TGTGCCAGTAGTATGAGGGAGGGGCCCCAGCATTTT.

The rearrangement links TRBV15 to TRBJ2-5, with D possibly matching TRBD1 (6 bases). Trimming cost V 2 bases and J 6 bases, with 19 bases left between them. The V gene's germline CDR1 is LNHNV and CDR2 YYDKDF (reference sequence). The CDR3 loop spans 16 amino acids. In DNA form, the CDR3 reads TGTGCCACCAGCAGACCTCCTACAGGGTTAGTGAAGACCCAGTACTTC. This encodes CATSRPPTGLVKTQYF.

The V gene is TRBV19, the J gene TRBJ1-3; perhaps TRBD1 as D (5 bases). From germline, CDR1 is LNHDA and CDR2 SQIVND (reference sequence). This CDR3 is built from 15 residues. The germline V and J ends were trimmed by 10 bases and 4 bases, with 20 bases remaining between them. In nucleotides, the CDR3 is TGTGCCACCCTCCCAGGCGGGGGTGAAGGAAACACCATATATTTT. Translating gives CATLPGGGEGNTIYF.

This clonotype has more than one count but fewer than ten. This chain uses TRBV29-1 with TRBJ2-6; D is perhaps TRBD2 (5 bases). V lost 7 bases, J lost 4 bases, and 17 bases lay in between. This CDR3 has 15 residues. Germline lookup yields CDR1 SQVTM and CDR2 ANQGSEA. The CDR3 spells CSALRRSAGANVLTF. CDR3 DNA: TGCAGCGCCCTTCGGAGGAGTGCGGGGGCCAACGTCCTGACTTTC.

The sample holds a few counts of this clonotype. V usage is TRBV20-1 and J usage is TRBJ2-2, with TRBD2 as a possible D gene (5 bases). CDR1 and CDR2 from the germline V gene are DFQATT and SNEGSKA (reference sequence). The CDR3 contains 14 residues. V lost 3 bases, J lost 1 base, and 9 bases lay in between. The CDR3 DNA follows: TGCAGTGCTAGCGGGGATATGAACACCGGGGAGCTGTTTTTT. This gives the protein CSASGDMNTGELFF.

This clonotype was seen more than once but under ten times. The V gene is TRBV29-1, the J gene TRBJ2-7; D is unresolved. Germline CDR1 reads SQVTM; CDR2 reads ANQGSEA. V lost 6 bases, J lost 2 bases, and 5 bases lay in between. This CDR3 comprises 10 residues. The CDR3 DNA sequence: TGCAGCGTCCGACCCTACGAGCAGTACTTC. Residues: CSVRPYEQYF.